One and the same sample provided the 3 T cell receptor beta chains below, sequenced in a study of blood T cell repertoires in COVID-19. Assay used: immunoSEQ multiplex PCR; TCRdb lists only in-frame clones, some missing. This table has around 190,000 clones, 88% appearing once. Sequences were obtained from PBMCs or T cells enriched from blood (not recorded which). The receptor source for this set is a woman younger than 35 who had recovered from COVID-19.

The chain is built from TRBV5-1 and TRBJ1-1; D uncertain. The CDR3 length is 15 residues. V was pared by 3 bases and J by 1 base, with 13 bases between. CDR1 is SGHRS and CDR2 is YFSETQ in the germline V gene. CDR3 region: CASSSDGRPNTEAFF. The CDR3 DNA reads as TGCGCCAGCAGCTCGGATGGGAGGCCGAACACTGAAGCTTTCTTT.

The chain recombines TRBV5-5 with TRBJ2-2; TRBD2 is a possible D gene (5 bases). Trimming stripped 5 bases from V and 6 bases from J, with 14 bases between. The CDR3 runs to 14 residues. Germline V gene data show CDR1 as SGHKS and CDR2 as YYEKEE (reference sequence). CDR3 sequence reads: CASRLVLGSGELFF. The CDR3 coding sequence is TGTGCCAGCAGACTAGTTCTTGGATCCGGGGAGCTGTTTTTT.

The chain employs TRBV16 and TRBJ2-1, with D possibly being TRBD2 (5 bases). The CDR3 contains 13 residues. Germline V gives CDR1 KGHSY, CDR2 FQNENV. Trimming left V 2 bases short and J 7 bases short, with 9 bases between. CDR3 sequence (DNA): TGTGCCAGCAGCCAACCGGGGTATAATGAGCAGTTCTTC. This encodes CASSQPGYNEQFF.